By sample fraction, the clone carrying this T cell receptor (beta chain) is medium-sized. These data belong to a study of spatial heterogeneity in lung cancer. Study-level information: There were consistently more beta-chain sequences detected than alpha-chain sequences.

There are 14 residues in the CDR3. From germline, CDR1 is SGHDT and CDR2 YYEEEE. The germline V and J ends were trimmed by 4 bases and 4 bases, with 14 bases remaining between them. Described time point: sample taken at primary tumor resection. Untreated early-stage non-small cell lung cancer patients, 72 in total, were the donors. TCRdb independently ran MiXCR on the 5' RACE reads; one entry per CDR3 protein. This sample has a few thousand distinct CDR3 sequences, with approximately 2% found just once. The V call is TRBV5-6, the J call TRBJ1-1, with D uncertain. The material sequenced was normal lung tissue next to the tumor, taken at surgery. The TCR originated in a male donor with early-stage non-small cell lung cancer. The CDR3 nucleotides read TGTGCCAGCAGCCGATATGTAATGAGCACTGAAGCTTTCTTT. Protein sequence: CASSRYVMSTEAFF.